Below, one TCR beta chain is given with its context. Its antigen is unknown. The data belong to a study of cytomegalovirus exposure and HLA in healthy donors. General study results and limits: In vitro assays verified that three CMV-associated chains recognized CMV antigens specifically. Later genetic work tied a missense DCLRE1C variant to beta-chain V and J trimming.

60 Vbeta and 13 Jbeta primers were used in PCR. TCRdb keeps only in-frame clones here, not all; method: immunoSEQ multiplex PCR. The sample lists around 190,000 clones, 86% occurring once. Regarding donors, all were healthy bone marrow donors. The CDR3 contains 14 residues. Germline CDR1 reads LNHNV; CDR2 reads YYDKDF (reference sequence). V lost 0 bases and J lost 5, with 8 bases in between. This clonotype was sampled from a woman in her thirties in good health and CMV-seronegative. V gene TRBV15 combines with J gene TRBJ1-5; no clear D gene. Sample: PBMCs. The CDR3 nucleotides are TGTGCCACCAGCAGAGAATACGGTGATCAGCCCCAGCATTTT. It specifies CATSREYGDQPQHF.